This TCR beta chain is drawn from a study of blood T cells in healthy people across ages. This CDR3 is built from 11 residues. CDR1 and CDR2 from the germline V gene are SNHLY and FYNNEI. The V end was cut by 8 bases, the J end by 10 bases, with 12 bases between. The donors, all healthy, were Caucasians living in Russia, aged roughly 6 to 100. Each sample had at least 6 million PBMCs isolated. Primed by a sample-barcoded 5' primer and a J-beta primer mix, a second PCR proceeded for 7 to 11 cycles. Any given sample supplied a minimum of 3 million CDR3-containing paired-end reads. TCRdb re-analysed the 5' RACE reads in MiXCR, keeping a single row per CDR3 protein. The repertoire has about 640,000 distinct CDR3 sequences, 58% of them found once; the top ten carry over 30%. Concerning this clonotype: Its antigen is not identified.

Findings of the study overall: Among T cells, TCR beta diversity per million cells dropped roughly linearly as age rose.

This receptor was taken from a man aged 55 to 70 in good health. The source material was blood. This chain uses TRBV2 with TRBJ2-1; D is perhaps TRBD1 (6 bases). The CDR3 DNA reads TGTGCCAGCGGACAACAGGGAGAGCAGTTCTTC. Translation: CASGQQGEQFF.